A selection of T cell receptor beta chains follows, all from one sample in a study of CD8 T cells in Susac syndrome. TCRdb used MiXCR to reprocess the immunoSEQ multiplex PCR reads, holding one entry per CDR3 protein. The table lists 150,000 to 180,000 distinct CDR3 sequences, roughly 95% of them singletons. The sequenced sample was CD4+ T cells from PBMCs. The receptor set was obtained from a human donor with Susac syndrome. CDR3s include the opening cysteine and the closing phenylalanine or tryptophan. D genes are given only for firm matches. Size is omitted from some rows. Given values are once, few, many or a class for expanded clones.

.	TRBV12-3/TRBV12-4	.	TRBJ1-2	CASRPTVGGYTF	TGTGCCAGCAGACCGACGGTCGGGGGCTACACCTTC
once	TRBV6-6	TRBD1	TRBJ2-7	CASSSGQGSGNEQYF	TGTGCCAGCAGTTCGGGACAGGGGAGTGGCAACGAGCAGTACTTC
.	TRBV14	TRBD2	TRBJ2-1	CASSQAQGRLAGWNEQFF	TGTGCCAGCAGCCAAGCCCAGGGGCGACTAGCGGGTTGGAATGAGCAGTTCTTC
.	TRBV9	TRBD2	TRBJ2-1	CASSVELAGGPEQFF	TGTGCCAGCAGCGTAGAACTAGCGGGGGGGCCTGAGCAGTTCTTC
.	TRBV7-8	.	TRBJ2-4	CASSGGQHIQYF	TGTGCCAGCAGCGGGGGACAACACATTCAGTACTTC
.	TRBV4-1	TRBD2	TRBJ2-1	CASSHPGLVYNEQFF	TGCGCCAGCAGCCACCCGGGACTAGTCTACAATGAGCAGTTCTTC
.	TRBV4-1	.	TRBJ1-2	CASSLRGRVYGYTF	TGCGCCAGCAGTCTTCGGGGCAGGGTTTATGGCTACACCTTC
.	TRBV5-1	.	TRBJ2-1	CASSLETGVEFF	TGCGCCAGCAGCTTGGAAACAGGCGTTGAGTTCTTC
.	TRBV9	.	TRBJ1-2	CASSVDDRSYGYTF	TGTGCCAGCAGCGTAGATGACAGATCCTATGGCTACACCTTC
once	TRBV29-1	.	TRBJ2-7	CSVLAGLFEQYF	TGCAGCGTTTTGGCAGGGTTATTCGAGCAGTACTTC
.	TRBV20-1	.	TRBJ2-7	CSASRTVYEQYF	TGCAGTGCTTCTCGGACGGTTTACGAGCAGTACTTC
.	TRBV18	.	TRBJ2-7	CASSMGRATYEQYF	TGTGCCAGCTCAATGGGGCGCGCCACCTACGAGCAGTACTTC
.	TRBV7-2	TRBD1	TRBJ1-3	CASSVKGQGGVTIYF	TGTGCCAGCAGCGTTAAGGGACAGGGAGGCGTCACCATATATTTT
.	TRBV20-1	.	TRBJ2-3	CSARSKLAASTDTQYF	TGCAGTGCTAGAAGCAAACTGGCGGCAAGCACAGATACGCAGTATTTT
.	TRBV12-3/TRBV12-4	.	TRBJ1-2	CASTPSGGVSYGYTF	TGTGCCAGCACTCCATCGGGAGGGGTCAGCTATGGCTACACCTTC
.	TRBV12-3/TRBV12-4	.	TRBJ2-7	CASSATDGRGIF	TGTGCCAGCAGTGCGACAGATGGTCGGGGTATTTTC
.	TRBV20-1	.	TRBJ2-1	CSALRGAQPGPSSYNEQFF	TGCAGTGCTCTCCGTGGTGCGCAGCCGGGACCCAGCTCCTACAATGAGCAGTTCTTC
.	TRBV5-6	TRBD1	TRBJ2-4	CASSLGMWTGEAKNIQYF	TGTGCCAGCAGCTTGGGTATGTGGACAGGGGAGGCCAAAAACATTCAGTACTTC
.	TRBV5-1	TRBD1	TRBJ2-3	CASSGGDRDYTDTQYF	TGCGCCAGCAGCGGAGGGGACAGGGACTACACAGATACGCAGTATTTT
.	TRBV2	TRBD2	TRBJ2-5	CASSEMTSGGETQYF	TGTGCCAGCAGTGAAATGACTAGCGGGGGAGAGACCCAGTACTTC
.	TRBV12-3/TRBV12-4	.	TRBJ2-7	CASTSYGSSDEQYF	TGTGCCAGCACTTCCTATGGCAGTTCCGACGAGCAGTACTTC
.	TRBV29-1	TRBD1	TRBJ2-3	CSVEGTGVTDTQYF	TGCAGCGTTGAAGGGACAGGGGTCACAGATACGCAGTATTTT